This T cell receptor (beta chain) was documented in a study of T cell responses to AZD1222 COVID-19 vaccine. Study conclusions and caveats: Spike-specific TCRs gained breadth and depth after people received two AZD1222 doses. Sampling that yielded the repertoires occurred only after the peak T cell response. There were mostly white British donors and more females than males, and clonal diversity was possibly underestimated.

J lost 1 base, V lost 5 bases, and 8 bases had no gene match. Germline CDR1 is SEHNR and CDR2 is FQNEAQ (reference sequence). There are 16 residues in the CDR3. Profiling relied on immunoSEQ multiplex PCR, and the TCRdb table lists in-frame clones only, not all of them. Of under 150,000 clones in the sample, about 92% were seen once. Comments on this clone: The antigen is unknown.

The material was peripheral blood, obtained on day 0 of AZD1222 vaccination. This TCR was sampled from an adult in good health. This rearrangement joins TRBV7-9 to TRBJ1-1, with 9 bases fitting TRBD1. CDR3 sequence (DNA): TGTGCCAGCAGCCAGAGGGGGGACAGGGCGAACACTGAAGCTTTCTTT. The encoded protein is CASSQRGDRANTEAFF.